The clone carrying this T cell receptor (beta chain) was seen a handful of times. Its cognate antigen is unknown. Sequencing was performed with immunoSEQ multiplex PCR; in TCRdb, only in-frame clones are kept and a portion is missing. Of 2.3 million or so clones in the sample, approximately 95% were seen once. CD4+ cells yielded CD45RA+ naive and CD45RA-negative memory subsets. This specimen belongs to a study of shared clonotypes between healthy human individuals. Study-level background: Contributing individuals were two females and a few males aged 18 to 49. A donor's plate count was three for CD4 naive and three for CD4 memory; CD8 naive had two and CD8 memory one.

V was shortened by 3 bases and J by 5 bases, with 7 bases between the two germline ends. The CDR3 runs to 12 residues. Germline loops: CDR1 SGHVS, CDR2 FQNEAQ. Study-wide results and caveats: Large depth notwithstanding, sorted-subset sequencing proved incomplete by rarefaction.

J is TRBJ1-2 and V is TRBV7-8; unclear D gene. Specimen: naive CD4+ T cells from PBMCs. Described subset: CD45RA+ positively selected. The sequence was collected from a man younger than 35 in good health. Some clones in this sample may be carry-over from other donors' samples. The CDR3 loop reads CASSFSAYGYTF. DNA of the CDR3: TGTGCCAGCAGCTTTAGCGCGTATGGCTACACCTTC.